The 16 T cell receptor beta chains below come from one sample, sequenced in a study of regulatory T cells in long-lasting Graves disease. Time point of the sample: newly diagnosed GD, antithyroid drugs for less than 3 months. The TCR library was made from RNA extracted from PBMCs. Arm-PCR of CDR3 regions with iRepertoire HTBI primers generated TCR beta libraries. Each CDR3 protein gets one entry after TCRdb re-called the multiplex PCR reads with MiXCR. The table records under 300,000 distinct CDR3 sequences, 20% to 25% of them present only once. This specimen consisted of peripheral blood mononuclear cells (PBMCs), obtained at new diagnosis, from a patient treated with antithyroid drugs. The receptors derive from a female donor with Graves disease.

This clonotype has just a few counts. V gene TRBV19 combines with J gene TRBJ2-1; 12 bases agree with TRBD2. The CDR3 runs 15 residues. Germline loops: CDR1 LNHDA, CDR2 SQIVND (reference sequence). J lost 1 base, V lost 6 bases, and 1 base had no gene match. CDR3 amino acids: CASRGTSGSYNEQFF. CDR3 nucleotide sequence: TGTGCCAGTAGGGGGACTAGCGGGTCCTACAATGAGCAGTTCTTC.

This clonotype was observed a handful of times. This chain uses TRBV19 with TRBJ1-5; D gene uncertain. Germline V gene data show CDR1 as LNHDA and CDR2 as SQIVND (reference sequence). Trimming shortened V by 1 base and J by 4 bases, and 11 bases separated the two germline ends. The CDR3 runs to 15 residues. CDR3 in amino acids: CASSIGWGRNQPQHF. For the CDR3, the DNA is TGTGCCAGTAGTATAGGGTGGGGTAGGAATCAGCCCCAGCATTTT.

This clonotype was counted ten times or more. J is TRBJ2-3 and V is TRBV28; D may be TRBD2 (6 bases). The CDR3 is 14 residues long. V dropped 5 bases and J dropped 1 base, with 10 bases sitting between them. Germline V lookup: CDR1 MDHEN, CDR2 SYDVKM. The CDR3 is CASSETGGTDTQYF. CDR3 sequence (DNA): TGTGCCAGCAGTGAGACGGGGGGCACAGATACGCAGTATTTT.

This clonotype was recorded many times. In DNA, the CDR3 is TGTGCCAGCAGCACACAGGTCGGGACTGAAGCTTTCTTT. Amino acids: CASSTQVGTEAFF. This sequence joins TRBV11-3 and TRBJ1-1, with D possibly being TRBD1 (5 bases). With 5 bases removed from V and 5 bases from J, the gap between germline ends came to 12 bases. This CDR3 is built from 13 residues. In germline, CDR1 is SGHNT, CDR2 YENEEA.

In this sample, this clonotype turned up many times. The chain carries TRBV24-1 and TRBJ2-5, with 10 bases fitting TRBD2. The CDR3 loop spans 17 amino acids. V lost 2 bases to trimming and J lost 1 base; unmatched junction nucleotides: 6. Germline V gene lookup returns CDR1 KGHDR and CDR2 SFDVKD. CDR3 region: CATSDWNSGGGQETQYF. In DNA, the CDR3 is TGTGCCACCAGTGATTGGAACAGCGGGGGGGGCCAAGAGACCCAGTACTTC.

This clonotype was seen ten or more times. V usage is TRBV28 and J usage is TRBJ2-2; 7 bases align to TRBD1. This CDR3 is 15 amino acids long. The V gene's germline CDR1 is MDHEN and CDR2 SYDVKM. V was clipped by 5 bases and J by 1 base; unmatched bases: 4. CDR3 sequence reads: CASSTRDRNTGELFF. The CDR3, as DNA: TGTGCCAGCAGTACCCGGGACAGGAACACCGGGGAGCTGTTTTTT.

This clonotype was observed many times. V gene TRBV6-1 combines with J gene TRBJ1-6; D remains unclear. CDR3 length: 16 residues. Germline V gene lookup returns CDR1 MNHNS and CDR2 SASEGT. With 2 bases removed from V and 7 bases from J, the gap between germline ends came to 15 bases. In DNA form, the CDR3 reads TGTGCCAGCAGTGAACTGCGTCCAAGTGGGAATTCACCCCTCCACTTT. The encoded protein is CASSELRPSGNSPLHF.

Turning to this clonotype: This is likely an artifact of a read error, given a far larger clone one base away. The chain carries TRBV7-9 and TRBJ2-1, with TRBD2 as a possible D gene (6 bases). The CDR3 extends over 14 amino acids. V was cut by 2 bases and J by 7 bases, with 12 bases left in between. Germline assignment: CDR1 SEHNR and CDR2 FQNEAQ (reference sequence). The CDR3 spells CASSLSGVINEQFF. DNA for the CDR3: TGTGCCAGCAGCTTATCGGGAGTAATAAATGAGCAGTTCTTC.

This clonotype was observed at least ten times. The chain joins TRBV20-1 to TRBJ2-7, with 11 bases identical to TRBD1. This CDR3 contains 14 residues. The V and J ends lost 5 bases and 3 bases, in that order; junction bases with no gene match: 6. Germline V lookup: CDR1 DFQATT, CDR2 SNEGSKA (reference sequence). The CDR3, as DNA: TGCAGTGCTTGGGCCGGGACAGGGGGCTACGAGCAGTACTTC. Residues: CSAWAGTGGYEQYF.

There are many counts of this clonotype. The chain has TRBV7-2 and TRBJ2-7; a weak D match, TRBD1 (6 bases). Between the trimmed V and J ends, which lost 0 bases and 3 bases, there was a span of 12 bases. There are 15 residues in the CDR3. The germline V gene has CDR1 SGHTA and CDR2 FQGNSA. In DNA form, the CDR3 reads TGTGCCAGCAGCTTAGCGTCAGGGACATACTACGAGCAGTACTTC. Protein product: CASSLASGTYYEQYF.

This clonotype was counted at least ten times. The rearrangement uses TRBV6-5 and TRBJ2-2; TRBD2 agrees at 9 bases. Germline V gives CDR1 MNHEY, CDR2 SVGAGI. The CDR3 covers 16 residues. The junction had 7 bases not matched to a gene; V was cut back by 1 base and J by 7 bases. Here the CDR3 DNA reads TGTGCCAGCAGTTACTACGGCAGACTAGCGGACGGGGAGCTGTTTTTT. The encoded protein is CASSYYGRLADGELFF.

At least ten counts were recorded for this clonotype. The chain links TRBV12-3 or TRBV12-4 to TRBJ2-2; maybe TRBD2 (6 bases). The CDR3 length is 15 residues. V dropped 3 bases and J dropped 4 bases, with 12 bases sitting between them. In DNA form, the CDR3 reads TGTGCCAGCAGTTTCCGGGGGTCGGTCACCGGGGAGCTGTTTTTT. Translated: CASSFRGSVTGELFF.

This clonotype was counted between two and nine times. V usage is TRBV9 and J usage is TRBJ2-1; D is unclear. Per the germline V gene, CDR1 is SGDLS and CDR2 is YYNGEE. Trimming cost V 1 base and J 5 bases, with 13 bases left between them. CDR3 size: 15 residues. In DNA form, the CDR3 reads TGTGCCAGCAGCGTATTCGGGCAGGCAAACAATGAGCAGTTCTTC. Translation gives CASSVFGQANNEQFF.

The table lists this clonotype with a few counts. The rearrangement uses TRBV12-3 or TRBV12-4 and TRBJ2-2; 7 positions match TRBD1. There are 17 residues in the CDR3. V was pared by 5 bases and J by 1 base, with 10 bases of the junction left unmatched. The CDR3 coding sequence is TGTGCCAGCAGTCCCCCTCGGAGGACAGGGAACACCGGGGAGCTGTTTTTT. Translating gives CASSPPRRTGNTGELFF.

The sample holds a few counts of this clonotype. The chain recombines TRBV9 with TRBJ2-2; possibly TRBD2 for D (6 bases). Germline V gene sequence: CDR1 SGDLS, CDR2 YYNGEE. The CDR3 length is 14 residues. The V gene lost 3 bases and the J gene lost 4 bases, with 10 bases spanning the gap. CDR3 nucleotides: TGTGCCAGCAGCGCAACTAGCAGCACCGGGGAGCTGTTTTTT. It codes for CASSATSSTGELFF.

The sample holds many counts of this clonotype. The rearrangement joins TRBV13 to TRBJ1-3, with a possible D match to TRBD1 (6 bases). V gave up 3 bases and J gave up 3 bases, with 9 bases separating them. This CDR3 contains 14 residues. Per germline, CDR1 PRHDT and CDR2 FYEKMQ (reference sequence). The CDR3 DNA reads TGTGCCAGCAGCTTCCGGGACATTGGAAACACCATATATTTT. This gives the protein CASSFRDIGNTIYF. The entire variable domain, with the rest obtained from reference TRBV13 and TRBJ1-3, is as follows: AAGVIQSPRHLIKEKRETATLKCYPIPRHDTVYWYQQGPGQDPQFLISFYEKMQSDKGSIPDRFSAQQFSDYHSELNMSSLELGDSALYFCASSFRDIGNTIYFGEGSWLTVV.